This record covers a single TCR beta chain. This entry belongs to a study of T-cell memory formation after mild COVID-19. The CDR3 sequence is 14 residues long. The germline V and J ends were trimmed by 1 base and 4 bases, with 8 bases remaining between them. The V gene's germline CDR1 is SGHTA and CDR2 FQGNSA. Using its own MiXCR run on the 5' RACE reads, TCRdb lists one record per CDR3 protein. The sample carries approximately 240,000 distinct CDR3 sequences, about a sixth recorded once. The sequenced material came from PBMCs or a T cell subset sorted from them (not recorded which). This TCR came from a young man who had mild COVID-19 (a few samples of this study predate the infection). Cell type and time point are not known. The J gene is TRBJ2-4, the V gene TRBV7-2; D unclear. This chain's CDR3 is CASSLDRTKNIQYF. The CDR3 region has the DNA TGTGCCAGCAGCTTAGATCGAACTAAAAACATTCAGTACTTC.